The 3 T cell receptor beta chains in this list originate from one sample, sequenced in a study of OX40 agonist ivuxolimab in advanced cancers. Library prep was done by the immunoSEQ multiplex PCR assay. This is the immuneACCESS table as TCRdb keeps it, with only in-frame sequences that have V and J called. A part of the clones is gone; compared with another copy, unresolved V genes explain less than half, and the rest is unexplained. Recorded for this sample are about 82,000 clones; roughly nine tenths of them occurred a single time. The ten largest clones represent 2.3% of the sample. This specimen was CD4+ or CD8+ T cells sorted from blood, taken in a trial of the OX40 agonist ivuxolimab. The source is an adult with an advanced solid tumor such as melanoma, head and neck, liver or kidney cancer.

The chain carries TRBV4-1 and TRBJ2-2; 9 bases are a match to TRBD1. Per the germline V gene, CDR1 is MGHRA and CDR2 is YSYEKL. This CDR3 comprises 19 residues. J lost 3 bases, V lost 2 bases, and 13 bases had no gene match. CDR3 residues: CASSQRGYRGRTDTGELFF. CDR3 nucleotides: TGCGCCAGCAGCCAACGCGGGTACAGGGGGCGCACGGACACCGGGGAGCTGTTTTTT.

The chain couples TRBV18 to TRBJ1-3; D gene uncertain. This CDR3 has 17 amino acids. The V gene lost 0 bases and the J gene lost 2 bases, with 14 bases spanning the gap. Looked up from germline, CDR1 is KGHSH and CDR2 is LQKENI. The CDR3 coding sequence is TGTGCCAGCTCACCACCCTCCGCGTGGACCGCTGGAAACACCATATATTTT. Residues: CASSPPSAWTAGNTIYF.

The chain combines TRBV11-1 with TRBJ1-3; D not certain. The V end was cut by 5 bases, the J end by 0 bases, with 8 bases between. The CDR3 covers 14 residues. Germline CDR1 reads SGHAT; CDR2 reads FQDESV (reference sequence). The CDR3 region has the DNA TGTGCCAGCAGCCAGGACGGCTCTGGAAACACCATATATTTT. This translates into CASSQDGSGNTIYF.